This T cell receptor beta chain derives from a study of CD8+CD57+ T cells in acquired aplastic anemia. Study-level information: CD4+ and CD8+ cells, once sorted, gave DNA averaging about 3 ug. Findings and caveats of the study: Overlapping CD8+ CDR3 repertoires of patients and controls contained roughly 27 shared sequences.

Germline CDR1 is LNHNV and CDR2 is YYDKDF (reference sequence). The CDR3 is 13 residues long. V lost 2 bases to trimming and J lost 5 bases, with 8 bases between them. Concerning this clonotype: No antigen is known for it.

The template used for profiling TCR beta VDJ and CDR3 was genomic DNA. A single record per CDR3 protein comes from TCRdb applying MiXCR to the reads. The sample yields 150,000 to 200,000 distinct CDR3 sequences, about half seen once. All patients picked for sequencing had shown, by flow cytometry, an expansion of CD8+CD57+ cells. Patients uniformly had severe acquired aplastic anemia. At blood sampling, none of the patients had yet received therapy. The sequence came from a human donor with aplastic anemia. The chain is built from TRBV15 and TRBJ2-3; D unresolved. The sample was sorted CD4+, CD8+, or CD8+CD57+ T cells (not recorded which) from PBMCs. In nucleotides, the CDR3 is TGTGCCACCAGCAGAATGGCGTTAGATACGCAGTATTTT. Its protein product is CATSRMALDTQYF.